This TCR beta chain was recorded in a study of T cells in Graves' hyperthyroidism and ophthalmopathy. General study points: From stable hyperthyroidism, ophthalmopathy was separated by a 13 V-J model. Blood also held most thyroid clonotypes expanded beyond 0.001.

There are many counts of this clonotype. The antigen is not known. CDR3 length: 15 residues. Germline V gene sequence: CDR1 MNHEY, CDR2 SMNVEV (reference sequence). J was trimmed by 6 bases and V by 5 bases; bases with no gene match: 11. What was amplified from RNA transcripts were TCR beta CDR3 regions. HTBI primers were employed in a first-round RT-PCR of the TCR CDR3. TCRdb itself ran the multiplex PCR reads through MiXCR, one entry per CDR3 protein. Here the sample spans approximately 400,000 distinct CDR3 sequences, about 15% being singletons. Hyperthyroidism of Graves' type that showed no ophthalmopathy progression within 18 months was stable. Fresh 10 ml peripheral blood yielded PBMCs.

This rearrangement joins TRBV27 to TRBJ2-7, with 9 bases matching TRBD1. This receptor was identified in a woman under 30 with Graves' hyperthyroidism. Sequencing input: blood. DNA of the CDR3: TGTGCCAGCAGTGACGCACAGGGGGCTAGGTTCGAGCAGTACTTC. This translates into CASSDAQGARFEQYF.